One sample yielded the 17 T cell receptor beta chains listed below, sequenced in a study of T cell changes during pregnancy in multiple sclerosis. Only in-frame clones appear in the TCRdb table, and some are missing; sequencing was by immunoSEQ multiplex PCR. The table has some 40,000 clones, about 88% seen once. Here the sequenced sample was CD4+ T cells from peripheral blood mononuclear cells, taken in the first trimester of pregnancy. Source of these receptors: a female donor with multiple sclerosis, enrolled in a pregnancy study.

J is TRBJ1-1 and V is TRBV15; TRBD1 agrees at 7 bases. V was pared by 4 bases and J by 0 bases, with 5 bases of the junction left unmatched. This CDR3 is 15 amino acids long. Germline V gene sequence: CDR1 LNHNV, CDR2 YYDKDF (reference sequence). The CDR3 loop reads CATSNWDSLNTEAFF. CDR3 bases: TGTGCCACCAGCAACTGGGACAGCCTGAACACTGAAGCTTTCTTT.

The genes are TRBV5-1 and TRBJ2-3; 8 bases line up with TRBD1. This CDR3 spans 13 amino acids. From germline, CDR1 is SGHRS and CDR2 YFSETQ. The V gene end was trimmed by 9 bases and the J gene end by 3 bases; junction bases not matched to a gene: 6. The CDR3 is CATRTGITDTQYF. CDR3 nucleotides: TGCGCCACCCGGACAGGGATAACAGATACGCAGTATTTT.

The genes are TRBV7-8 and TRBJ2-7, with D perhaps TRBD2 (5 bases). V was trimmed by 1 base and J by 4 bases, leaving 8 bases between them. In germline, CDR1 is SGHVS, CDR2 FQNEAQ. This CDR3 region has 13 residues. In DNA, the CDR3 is TGTGCCAGCAGCTTAGACGGGGTTTACGAGCAGTACTTC. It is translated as CASSLDGVYEQYF. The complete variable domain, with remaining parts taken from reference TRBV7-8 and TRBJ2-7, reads GAGVSQSPRYKVAKRGQDVALRCDPISGHVSLFWYQQALGQGPEFLTYFQNEAQLDKSGLPSDRFFAERPEGSVSTLKIQRTQQEDSAVYLCASSLDGVYEQYFGPGTRLTVT.

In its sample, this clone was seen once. The CDR3 coding sequence is TGTGCCAGCAGCAACAGGGCAGATACGCAGTATTTT. It codes for CASSNRADTQYF. The chain employs TRBV2 and TRBJ2-3; D may be TRBD1 (6 bases). V lost 6 bases and J 4 bases, leaving 8 bases between the germline ends. In germline, CDR1 is SNHLY, CDR2 FYNNEI. This CDR3 region has 12 residues.

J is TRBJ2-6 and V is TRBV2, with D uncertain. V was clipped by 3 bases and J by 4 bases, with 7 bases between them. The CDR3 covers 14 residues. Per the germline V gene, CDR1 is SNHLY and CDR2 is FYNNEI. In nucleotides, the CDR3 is TGTGCCAGCAGTGAGAGGTCCGGGGCCAACGTCCTGACTTTC. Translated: CASSERSGANVLTF.

Written as DNA, the CDR3 is TGTGCCAGCAGCTTGGGGGGTCTAGCCCCGGTGGGAAAACTGTTTTTT. This encodes CASSLGGLAPVGKLFF. This sequence joins TRBV5-6 and TRBJ1-4; D unresolved. Trimming removed 0 bases from V and 10 bases from J, with 19 bases in between. The length of the CDR3 is 16 residues. Germline lookup yields CDR1 SGHDT and CDR2 YYEEEE.

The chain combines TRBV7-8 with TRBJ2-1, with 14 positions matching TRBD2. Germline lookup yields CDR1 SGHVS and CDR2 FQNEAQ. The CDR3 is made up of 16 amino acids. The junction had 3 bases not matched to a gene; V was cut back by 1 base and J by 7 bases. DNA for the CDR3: TGTGCCAGCAGCTTAGGACTAGCGGGAGGGAGGAATGAGCAGTTCTTC. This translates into CASSLGLAGGRNEQFF. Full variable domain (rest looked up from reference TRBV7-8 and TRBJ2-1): GAGVSQSPRYKVAKRGQDVALRCDPISGHVSLFWYQQALGQGPEFLTYFQNEAQLDKSGLPSDRFFAERPEGSVSTLKIQRTQQEDSAVYLCASSLGLAGGRNEQFFGPGTRLTVL.

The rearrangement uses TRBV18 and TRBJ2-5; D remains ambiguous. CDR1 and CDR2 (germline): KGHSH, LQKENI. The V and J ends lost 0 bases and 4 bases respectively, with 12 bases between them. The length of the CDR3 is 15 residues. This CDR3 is CASSPPNYLGETQYF. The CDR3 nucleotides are TGTGCCAGCTCACCACCAAACTATCTGGGAGAGACCCAGTACTTC.

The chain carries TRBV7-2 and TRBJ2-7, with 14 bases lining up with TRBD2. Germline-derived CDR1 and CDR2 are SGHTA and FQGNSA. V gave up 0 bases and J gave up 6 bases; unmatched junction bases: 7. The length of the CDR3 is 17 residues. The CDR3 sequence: CASSLAGLAGGGSEQYF. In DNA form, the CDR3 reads TGTGCCAGCAGCTTAGCAGGACTAGCGGGAGGAGGGTCCGAGCAGTACTTC.

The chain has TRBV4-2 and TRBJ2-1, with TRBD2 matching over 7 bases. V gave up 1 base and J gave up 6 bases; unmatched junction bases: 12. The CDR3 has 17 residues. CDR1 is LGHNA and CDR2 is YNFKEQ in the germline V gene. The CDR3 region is CASSQASGLLRGNEQFF. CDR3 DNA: TGTGCCAGCAGCCAAGCTTCGGGACTACTTAGAGGCAATGAGCAGTTCTTC.

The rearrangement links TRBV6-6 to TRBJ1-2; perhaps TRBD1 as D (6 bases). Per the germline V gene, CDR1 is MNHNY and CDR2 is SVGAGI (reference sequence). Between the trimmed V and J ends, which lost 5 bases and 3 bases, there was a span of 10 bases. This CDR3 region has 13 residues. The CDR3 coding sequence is TGTGCCAGCAGTCCGACAGGTGACTATGGCTACACCTTC. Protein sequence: CASSPTGDYGYTF.

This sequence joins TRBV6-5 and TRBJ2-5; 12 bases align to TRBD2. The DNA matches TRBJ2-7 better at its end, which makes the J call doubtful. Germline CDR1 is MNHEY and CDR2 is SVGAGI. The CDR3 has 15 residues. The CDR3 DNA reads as TGTGCCAGCAGGAAGGCTAGCGGGAGGGTTTACGAGCAGTACTTC. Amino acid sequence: CASRKASGRVYEQYF.

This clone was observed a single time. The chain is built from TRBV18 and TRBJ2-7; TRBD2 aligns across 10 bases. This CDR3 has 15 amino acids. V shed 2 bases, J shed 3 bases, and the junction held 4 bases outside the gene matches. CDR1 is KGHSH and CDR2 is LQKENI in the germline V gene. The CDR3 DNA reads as TGTGCCAGCTCACCATCTAGCGGGAGAGGCTACGAGCAGTACTTC. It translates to CASSPSSGRGYEQYF.

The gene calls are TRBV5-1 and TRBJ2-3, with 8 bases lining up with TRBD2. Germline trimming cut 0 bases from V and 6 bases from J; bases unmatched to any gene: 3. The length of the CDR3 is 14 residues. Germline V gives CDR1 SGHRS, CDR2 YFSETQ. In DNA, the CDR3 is TGCGCCAGCAGCTTGGAGGCTAGCGGGGATACGCAGTATTTT. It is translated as CASSLEASGDTQYF.

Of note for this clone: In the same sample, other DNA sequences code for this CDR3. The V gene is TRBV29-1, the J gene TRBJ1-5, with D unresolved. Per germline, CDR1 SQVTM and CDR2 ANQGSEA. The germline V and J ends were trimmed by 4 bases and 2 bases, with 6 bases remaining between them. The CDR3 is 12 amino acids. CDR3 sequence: CSVGGGNQPQHF. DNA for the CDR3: TGCAGCGTTGGGGGAGGCAATCAGCCCCAGCATTTT.

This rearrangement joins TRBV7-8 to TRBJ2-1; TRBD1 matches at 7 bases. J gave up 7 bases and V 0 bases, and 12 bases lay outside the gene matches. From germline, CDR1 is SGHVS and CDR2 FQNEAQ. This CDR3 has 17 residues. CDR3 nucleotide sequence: TGTGCCAGCAGCTTAGCTTGGGCAGGGGGAGTACGGAATGAGCAGTTCTTC. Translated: CASSLAWAGGVRNEQFF.

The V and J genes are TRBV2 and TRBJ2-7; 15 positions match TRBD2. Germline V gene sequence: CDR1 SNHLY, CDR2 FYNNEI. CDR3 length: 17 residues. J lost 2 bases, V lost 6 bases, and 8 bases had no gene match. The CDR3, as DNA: TGTGCCAGCAGAGGCGGGACTAGCGGGAGGATGGCCTACGAGCAGTACTTC. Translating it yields CASRGGTSGRMAYEQYF.